A single sample is the source of the 11 T cell receptor beta chains below, sequenced in a study of T cells in Graves' hyperthyroidism and ophthalmopathy. RNA transcripts gave rise to amplified TCR beta CDR3 regions. HTBI primers drove first-round RT-PCR of the TCR CDR3. Via MiXCR, TCRdb re-called the multiplex PCR reads, giving one row per CDR3 protein. The data hold approximately 600,000 distinct CDR3 sequences, with about a sixth observed a single time. The specimen sequenced was blood. The receptors were gathered from a woman in her twenties or thirties with Graves' hyperthyroidism.

The CDR3 region has the DNA TGTGCCAGCAGCTGGCAGGCCCAGAGTGAAGCTTTCTTT. This translates into CASSWQAQSEAFF. V is TRBV5-4 and J is TRBJ1-1; D is uncertain. V shed 3 bases and J shed 7 bases, with 13 bases lying between them. There are 13 residues in the CDR3. Per the germline V gene, CDR1 is SGHNT and CDR2 is YYREEE (reference sequence).

The chain carries TRBV6-1 and TRBJ1-5, with D tentatively TRBD1 (5 bases). The length of the CDR3 is 17 residues. Germline V lookup: CDR1 MNHNS, CDR2 SASEGT. The V and J ends lost 2 bases and 4 bases respectively, with 18 bases between them. The CDR3 DNA reads TGTGCCAGCAGTGAAAGGAAGAGTCAGGGAGGGAATCAGCCCCAGCATTTT. Translated: CASSERKSQGGNQPQHF.

This clonotype was observed a few times. V and J are TRBV29-1 and TRBJ2-1; D may be TRBD2 (6 bases). This CDR3 comprises 13 residues. CDR1 is SQVTM, CDR2 ANQGSEA, per germline. Trimming removed 2 bases from V and 12 bases from J, with 17 bases in between. CDR3 coding DNA: TGCAGCGTTGAACTCTCTTATGGGGGACTGCAGTTCTTC. Amino acid sequence: CSVELSYGGLQFF.

This chain joins TRBV20-1 and TRBJ2-5; 13 bases map to TRBD2. Per the germline V gene, CDR1 is DFQATT and CDR2 is SNEGSKA (reference sequence). Trimming cost V 6 bases and J 4 bases; bases outside gene matches: 8. This CDR3 has 15 residues. CDR3 sequence: CSARLAGGVLETQYF. The CDR3 DNA reads TGCAGTGCGAGACTAGCGGGAGGAGTCCTAGAGACCCAGTACTTC.

This clonotype was seen ten or more times. The chain combines TRBV28 with TRBJ2-7, with no clear D. The CDR3 has 14 residues. The V and J ends lost 1 base and 7 bases respectively, with 14 bases between them. From germline, CDR1 is MDHEN and CDR2 SYDVKM. CDR3 nucleotide sequence: TGTGCCAGCAGTTTATACCCCCTAACTCCTGAGCAGTACTTC. This translates into CASSLYPLTPEQYF.

The chain uses TRBV6-1 and TRBJ2-2; TRBD2 agrees at 10 bases. CDR1 is MNHNS and CDR2 is SASEGT in the germline V gene. V shed 0 bases and J 6 bases; nucleotides not matched to a gene: 7. The CDR3 extends over 17 amino acids. CDR3 sequence reads: CASSEAKAGGLAGELFF. CDR3 sequence (DNA): TGTGCCAGCAGTGAAGCCAAAGCGGGAGGGTTAGCCGGGGAGCTGTTTTTT.

This chain uses TRBV5-1 with TRBJ2-7, with 8 bases identical to TRBD2. V trimming: 4 bases; J trimming: 6 bases; junction bases outside the gene matches: 9. This CDR3 is 14 amino acids long. Germline lookup yields CDR1 SGHRS and CDR2 YFSETQ. DNA for the CDR3: TGCGCCAGCAGCCCGCGGGGGGCCTCAGGCGAGCAGTACTTC. Translating gives CASSPRGASGEQYF.

The genes are TRBV20-1 and TRBJ1-1, with 7 bases identical to TRBD1. CDR1 is DFQATT, CDR2 SNEGSKA, per germline (reference sequence). The V gene end was trimmed by 1 base and the J gene end by 7 bases; junction bases not matched to a gene: 3. CDR3 length equals 12 residues. CDR3 sequence reads: CSARVGGVEAFF. CDR3 nucleotides: TGCAGTGCTAGAGTAGGGGGCGTTGAAGCTTTCTTT.

This clonotype was found a few times. The V and J genes are TRBV3-1 and TRBJ2-1; 13 nucleotides line up with TRBD2. CDR3 length: 17 amino acids. Per the germline V gene, CDR1 is LGHDT and CDR2 is YNNKEL (reference sequence). Trimming took 0 bases from V and 12 from J; bases not matched to a gene: 11. For the CDR3, the DNA is TGTGCCAGCAGCCAAGATATTTTACTAGCGGGAGGGCCCGGGCAGTTCTTC. Encoded protein: CASSQDILLAGGPGQFF.

This clonotype appeared many times. This chain connects TRBV10-3 to TRBJ2-5; TRBD1 agrees at 7 bases. Germline V gene lookup returns CDR1 ENHRY and CDR2 SYGVKD. This CDR3 has 13 residues. Trimming at V came to 7 bases and at J to 1 base, leaving 3 bases not matched to a gene. In DNA, the CDR3 is TGTGCCATCAAGGGGACAGCCCAAGAGACCCAGTACTTC. Translation: CAIKGTAQETQYF.

This clonotype was recorded many times. The chain is built from TRBV24-1 and TRBJ1-1; the D is unclear. Looked up from germline, CDR1 is KGHDR and CDR2 is SFDVKD. Trimming removed 5 bases at V and 0 bases at J, with 6 bases between. There are 13 residues in the CDR3. The CDR3 sequence: CATSAGVNTEAFF. Here the CDR3 DNA reads TGTGCCACCAGTGCCGGAGTGAACACTGAAGCTTTCTTT.